This T cell receptor (beta chain) originates from a study of cytomegalovirus exposure and HLA in healthy donors. With 60 Vbeta and 13 Jbeta primers, the PCR was carried out. Measured with immunoSEQ multiplex PCR; TCRdb has only the in-frame clones, and not every one. This table holds 95,000 to 110,000 clones, roughly 76% found once. The CDR3 has 16 amino acids. Germline values: CDR1 SEHNR, CDR2 FQNEAQ (reference sequence). The sequencing input was PBMCs. The chain uses TRBV7-9 and TRBJ1-1; 10 bases fit TRBD1. This sequence originates from a man aged 18 to 30 in good health and CMV-seronegative. CDR3 DNA: TGTTCCACCACAACCACTAATACGGGACAGGGGACTGAAGCTTTCTTT. Translation gives CSTTTTNTGQGTEAFF.